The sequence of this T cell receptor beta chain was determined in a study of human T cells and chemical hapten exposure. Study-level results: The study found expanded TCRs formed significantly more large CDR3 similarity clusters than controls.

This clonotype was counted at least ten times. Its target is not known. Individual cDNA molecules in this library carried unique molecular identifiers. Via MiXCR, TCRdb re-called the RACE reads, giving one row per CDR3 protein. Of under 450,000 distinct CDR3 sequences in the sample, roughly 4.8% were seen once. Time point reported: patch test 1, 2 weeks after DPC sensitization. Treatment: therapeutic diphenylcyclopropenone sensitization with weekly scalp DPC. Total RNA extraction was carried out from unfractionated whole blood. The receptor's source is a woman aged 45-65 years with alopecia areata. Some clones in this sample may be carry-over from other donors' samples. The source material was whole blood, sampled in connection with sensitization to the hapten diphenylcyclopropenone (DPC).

The CDR3: CASSQVRTRGEQFF. The CDR3 DNA sequence: TGTGCCAGCAGCCAAGTTAGGACGCGGGGAGAGCAGTTCTTC. The gene calls are TRBV3-1 and TRBJ2-1; D might be TRBD2 (6 bases). The germline CDR1 and CDR2 sequences are LGHDT and YNNKEL (reference sequence). The CDR3 length is 14 residues. V lost 1 base to trimming and J lost 10 bases, with 14 bases between them.